The clone carrying this T cell receptor beta chain was picked up one time. The source of the sample is a study of STAT5B mutations in CD4+ large granular lymphocyte leukemia. The protocol was immunoSEQ multiplex PCR, while the TCRdb copy is restricted to in-frame clones and leaves out a portion. The table has tens of thousands of clones, about 70% seen once. Sequences were obtained from CD4+ T cells from blood buffy coats. This clonotype originated in a human donor in good health.

CDR3 sequence (DNA): TGTGCCAGCAGTTATCACACTAGCGGGAGTTTCAATGAGCAGTTCTTC. This codes for CASSYHTSGSFNEQFF. V and J are TRBV6-5 and TRBJ2-1; 11 nucleotides match TRBD2. From germline, CDR1 is MNHEY and CDR2 SVGAGI. The CDR3 runs to 16 residues. J gave up 6 bases and V 3 bases, and 7 bases lay outside the gene matches.